One sample yielded the 29 T cell receptor beta chains listed below, sequenced in a study of T cells in localized non-small cell lung cancer. Sequenced by immunoSEQ multiplex PCR; TCRdb stores in-frame clones only, minus some. The data hold 60,000 to 65,000 clones, with 90% observed a single time. This material consisted of peripheral blood, taken before any cancer treatment. The receptors shown here come from a woman aged 40-70 years with stage I lung adenocarcinoma.

The gene calls are TRBV18 and TRBJ1-5, with D possibly matching TRBD1 (5 bases). Germline V lookup: CDR1 KGHSH, CDR2 LQKENI. The V end was cut by 3 bases, the J end by 5 bases, with 23 bases between. The CDR3 covers 18 residues. The CDR3 nucleotides are TGTGCCAGCTCACCTTTTGGGGGTTATCGGACACAAGATCAGCCCCAGCATTTT. Translating gives CASSPFGGYRTQDQPQHF.

The chain is built from TRBV28 and TRBJ1-1; D ambiguous. Germline CDR1 MDHEN, CDR2 SYDVKM. The CDR3 covers 16 residues. The V end was cut by 0 bases, the J end by 7 bases, with 18 bases between. CDR3 coding DNA: TGTGCCAGCAGTTTATGGACGGGCCCGCCGCCCCATGAAGCTTTCTTT. Protein sequence: CASSLWTGPPPHEAFF.

The chain carries TRBV5-8 and TRBJ1-6; 8 nucleotides agree with TRBD1. Germline V gene sequence: CDR1 SGHTS, CDR2 YDEGEE. V was pared by 2 bases and J by 9 bases, with 7 bases of the junction left unmatched. The length of the CDR3 is 15 residues. The CDR3 region has the DNA TGTGCCAGCAGCTTTGACGGACAGGGCGGTTCACCCCTCCACTTT. The encoded protein is CASSFDGQGGSPLHF.

This clone was picked up a small number of times. The V and J genes are TRBV2 and TRBJ1-6, with TRBD1 matching 7 bases. After removal of 10 bases from V and 9 bases from J, the junction contained 6 bases not matched to a gene. CDR1 and CDR2 from the germline V gene are SNHLY and FYNNEI. The CDR3 loop spans 12 amino acids. The CDR3 nucleotides read TGTGCCACCACGACAGGGAGTTCACCCCTCCACTTT. It specifies CATTTGSSPLHF.

The chain recombines TRBV4-3 with TRBJ2-5; D remains unclear. This CDR3 region has 14 residues. The V and J ends lost 1 base and 5 bases respectively, with 11 bases between them. The germline V gene encodes CDR1 LGHNA and CDR2 YSLEER. CDR3 loop: CASSQVLQSETQYF. In DNA form, the CDR3 reads TGCGCCAGCAGCCAAGTCCTACAGTCGGAGACCCAGTACTTC.

The chain joins TRBV19 to TRBJ2-2; 9 nucleotides align to TRBD1. Germline V gene lookup returns CDR1 LNHDA and CDR2 SQIVND (reference sequence). V was clipped by 3 bases and J by 6 bases; unmatched bases: 14. The CDR3 runs to 18 residues. This chain's CDR3 is CASSIGGPGQGWAGELFF. CDR3 bases: TGTGCCAGTAGTATTGGGGGACCGGGACAGGGTTGGGCCGGGGAGCTGTTTTTT.

V and J are TRBV7-3 and TRBJ2-7; TRBD1 is a possible D gene (6 bases). Trimming shortened V by 5 bases and J by 2 bases, and 13 bases separated the two germline ends. Germline loops: CDR1 SGHTA, CDR2 FQGTGA. CDR3 length: 14 amino acids. The CDR3 loop reads CASSKEGQTYEQYF. The CDR3 region has the DNA TGTGCCAGCAGCAAAGAGGGACAAACCTACGAGCAGTACTTC. Full variable domain (outside the CDR3, taken from reference TRBV7-3 and TRBJ2-7): GAGVSQTPSNKVTEKGKYVELRCDPISGHTALYWYRQSLGQGPEFLIYFQGTGAADDSGLPNDRFFAVRPEGSVSTLKIQRTERGDSAVYLCASSKEGQTYEQYFGPGTRLTVT.

The V and J genes are TRBV7-3 and TRBJ2-1; TRBD1 might be the D (5 bases). The V end lost 6 bases, the J end lost 7 bases, and 10 bases lay between the germline ends. Germline CDR1 reads SGHTA; CDR2 reads FQGTGA. This CDR3 comprises 12 residues. CDR3 region: CASSLQGNEQFF. The DNA for the CDR3 is TGTGCCAGCAGTCTCCAGGGAAATGAGCAGTTCTTC.

The gene calls are TRBV5-1 and TRBJ2-7, with 7 bases aligning to TRBD2. V trimming: 0 bases; J trimming: 6 bases; junction bases outside the gene matches: 6. There are 14 residues in the CDR3. Germline V gene sequence: CDR1 SGHRS, CDR2 YFSETQ. The CDR3 protein is CASSLGRRGGEQYF. The CDR3 coding sequence is TGCGCCAGCAGCTTGGGTAGACGCGGGGGCGAGCAGTACTTC. Using reference TRBV5-1 and TRBJ2-7 for the parts outside the CDR3, the full variable domain is KAGVTQTPRYLIKTRGQQVTLSCSPISGHRSVSWYQQTPGQGLQFLFEYFSETQRNKGNFPGRFSGRQFSNSRSEMNVSTLELGDSALYLCASSLGRRGGEQYFGPGTRLTVT.

This chain links TRBV28 with TRBJ1-1; perhaps TRBD1 as D (5 bases). The germline V and J ends were trimmed by 5 bases and 4 bases, with 8 bases remaining between them. The germline CDR1 and CDR2 sequences are MDHEN and SYDVKM. The CDR3 has 12 residues. The CDR3 sequence is CASSTRGTEAFF. In DNA, the CDR3 is TGTGCCAGCAGTACAAGGGGCACTGAAGCTTTCTTT.

The V call is TRBV18, the J call TRBJ2-4; 9 bases line up with TRBD1. CDR1 and CDR2 (germline): KGHSH, LQKENI. Trimming at V came to 1 base and at J to 2 bases, leaving 3 bases not matched to a gene. This CDR3 region has 16 residues. CDR3 region: CASSPRGTGSKNIQYF. The CDR3 coding sequence is TGTGCCAGCTCACCACGGGGGACAGGGTCCAAAAACATTCAGTACTTC. Full variable domain (rest looked up from reference TRBV18 and TRBJ2-4): NAGVMQNPRHLVRRRGQEARLRCSPMKGHSHVYWYRQLPEEGLKFMVYLQKENIIDESGMPKERFSAEFPKEGPSILRIQQVVRGDSAAYFCASSPRGTGSKNIQYFGAGTRLSVL.

A single count supports this clone. The V call is TRBV27, the J call TRBJ2-3, with D possibly being TRBD1 or TRBD2 (5 bases each). The germline CDR1 and CDR2 sequences are MNHEY and SMNVEV (reference sequence). The CDR3 has 14 amino acids. The V and J ends lost 9 bases and 0 bases respectively, with 13 bases between them. As DNA, the CDR3 is TGTGCCAGTGTACCGGGACGGAGCACAGATACGCAGTATTTT. Its translation is CASVPGRSTDTQYF.

In this sample, this clone turned up a few times. The chain is built from TRBV29-1 and TRBJ1-2; D uncertain. Germline V gene data show CDR1 as SQVTM and CDR2 as ANQGSEA. With 0 bases removed from V and 5 bases from J, the gap between germline ends came to 10 bases. The CDR3 has 13 residues. In DNA, the CDR3 is TGCAGCGTTGAAGATGACGGCGTATATGGCTACACCTTC. As protein: CSVEDDGVYGYTF.

This chain uses TRBV4-2 with TRBJ1-1; tentatively, D is TRBD1 (6 bases). Trimming left V 1 base short and J 0 bases short, with 15 bases between. The CDR3 extends over 17 amino acids. Per the germline V gene, CDR1 is LGHNA and CDR2 is YNFKEQ. Written as DNA, the CDR3 is TGTGCCAGCAGCCAAGGCACAGGGTACACGATGAACACTGAAGCTTTCTTT. As protein: CASSQGTGYTMNTEAFF.

This clone was seen a single time. The chain carries TRBV29-1 and TRBJ1-3; no firm D call. Germline assignment: CDR1 SQVTM and CDR2 ANQGSEA. The CDR3 length is 14 residues. V shed 4 bases and J shed 0 bases, with 10 bases lying between them. CDR3 loop: CSVAVSRSGNTIYF. CDR3 sequence (DNA): TGCAGCGTTGCCGTGTCCCGCTCTGGAAACACCATATATTTT.

The CDR3 nucleotides are TGTGCCAGCTCACCACCGGTAGCGGGATTCTACAATGAGCAGTTCTTC. Translating gives CASSPPVAGFYNEQFF. This chain connects TRBV18 to TRBJ2-1; 8 bases align to TRBD2. CDR1 and CDR2 (germline): KGHSH, LQKENI. The CDR3 is 16 amino acids. J gave up 3 bases and V 0 bases, and 4 bases lay outside the gene matches.

V is TRBV27 and J is TRBJ1-5; no clear D gene. The V end was cut by 7 bases, the J end by 1 base, with 14 bases between. Per germline, CDR1 MNHEY and CDR2 SMNVEV (reference sequence). There are 15 residues in the CDR3. CDR3 protein: CASKSGQISNQPQHF. The DNA of the CDR3 is TGTGCCAGCAAAAGTGGGCAGATCAGCAATCAGCCCCAGCATTTT.

This chain joins TRBV2 and TRBJ2-7; no clear D. The germline V gene has CDR1 SNHLY and CDR2 FYNNEI. There are 13 residues in the CDR3. With 4 bases removed from V and 4 bases from J, the gap between germline ends came to 11 bases. CDR3 DNA: TGTGCCAGCAGTGTGGCCAGAAAGTACGAGCAGTACTTC. This gives the protein CASSVARKYEQYF.

The chain employs TRBV7-9 and TRBJ1-1; the D is unclear. V lost 5 bases, J lost 0 bases, and 7 bases lay in between. The CDR3 has 13 residues. Germline V gene data show CDR1 as SEHNR and CDR2 as FQNEAQ (reference sequence). CDR3 sequence: CASSRQVNTEAFF. In DNA form, the CDR3 reads TGTGCCAGCAGCAGACAAGTGAACACTGAAGCTTTCTTT.

The chain combines TRBV7-7 with TRBJ1-1; D might be TRBD1 (6 bases). Germline V gene lookup returns CDR1 SSHAT and CDR2 FNYEAQ (reference sequence). The CDR3 totals 13 residues. The V gene lost 2 bases and the J gene lost 5 bases, with 9 bases spanning the gap. CDR3 sequence: CASSLSRGTEAFF. CDR3 in DNA: TGTGCCAGCAGCTTATCCAGGGGAACTGAAGCTTTCTTT.

The chain joins TRBV2 to TRBJ2-1; D may correspond to TRBD1 or TRBD2 (5 bases each). In germline, CDR1 is SNHLY, CDR2 FYNNEI. V lost 10 bases and J lost 2, with 15 bases in between. The CDR3 runs 14 residues. CDR3 loop: CATKGSGTYNEQFF. CDR3 nucleotides: TGTGCCACCAAGGGGAGTGGCACCTACAATGAGCAGTTCTTC.

J is TRBJ1-4 and V is TRBV7-9, with D perhaps matching TRBD1 (5 bases). Trimming cost V 5 bases and J 5 bases, with 15 bases left between them. The CDR3 is 15 residues long. Germline V gene sequence: CDR1 SEHNR, CDR2 FQNEAQ (reference sequence). The CDR3 loop is CASSTGGTLNEKLFF. In DNA form, the CDR3 reads TGTGCCAGCAGCACCGGGGGGACTCTGAATGAAAAACTGTTTTTT.

The chain links TRBV27 to TRBJ1-5; D is perhaps TRBD1 (6 bases). V lost 4 bases, J lost 5 bases, and 12 bases lay in between. From germline, CDR1 is MNHEY and CDR2 SMNVEV (reference sequence). The CDR3 loop spans 14 amino acids. The CDR3 is CASSYSDRDQPQHF. Here the CDR3 DNA reads TGTGCCAGCAGTTACTCGGACAGAGATCAGCCCCAGCATTTT.

The rearrangement uses TRBV7-8 and TRBJ1-1; D not certain. Germline V lookup: CDR1 SGHVS, CDR2 FQNEAQ. Trimming removed 5 bases at V and 0 bases at J, with 19 bases between. This CDR3 contains 17 residues. For the CDR3, the DNA is TGTGCCAGCAGCCGAAGGGTCTTAGGCCGGATGAACACTGAAGCTTTCTTT. Translating gives CASSRRVLGRMNTEAFF.

This chain joins TRBV11-2 and TRBJ1-1; D call uncertain. The CDR3 totals 13 residues. The germline V gene has CDR1 SGHAT and CDR2 FQNNGV. Trimming removed 1 base from V and 0 bases from J, with 3 bases in between. CDR3 sequence (DNA): TGTGCCAGCAGCTTAGCCATGAACACTGAAGCTTTCTTT. This sequence encodes CASSLAMNTEAFF.

This chain uses TRBV6-1 with TRBJ1-5; D is perhaps TRBD1 (6 bases). CDR3 length: 12 residues. Germline lookup yields CDR1 MNHNS and CDR2 SASEGT. Trimming removed 5 bases at V and 9 bases at J, with 11 bases between. CDR3 sequence: CASSTGYRPQHF. In DNA form, the CDR3 reads TGTGCCAGCAGTACAGGGTATCGGCCCCAGCATTTT.

This clone was recorded only once. V gene TRBV6-1 combines with J gene TRBJ2-7; tentatively, D is TRBD1 (5 bases). Deletions cut 5 bases from V and 3 bases from J, with 14 bases between. Germline values: CDR1 MNHNS, CDR2 SASEGT. This CDR3 comprises 14 residues. In nucleotides, the CDR3 is TGTGCCAGCAGTTTCGGTCGTCAGGGCTACGAGCAGTACTTC. Translated, it gives CASSFGRQGYEQYF.

V usage is TRBV27 and J usage is TRBJ2-7; tentatively, D is TRBD1 (6 bases). The CDR3 loop spans 15 amino acids. V was pared by 2 bases and J by 1 base, with 12 bases between. CDR1 is MNHEY and CDR2 is SMNVEV in the germline V gene (reference sequence). CDR3: CASSLSPDSSYEQYF. The CDR3 nucleotides are TGTGCCAGCAGTTTAAGCCCGGACAGTTCCTACGAGCAGTACTTC.

To note about this clone: Mismatch with germline at one junction end may stem from a read error. The chain is built from TRBV7-7 and TRBJ2-1, with 7 bases lining up with TRBD2. The CDR3 is 14 amino acids. Germline V lookup: CDR1 SSHAT, CDR2 FNYEAQ (reference sequence). CDR3 residues: CASSLFAGDNEQFF. CDR3 nucleotides: TGTGCTAGCAGCTTATTCGCGGGAGACAATGAGCAGTTCTTC.